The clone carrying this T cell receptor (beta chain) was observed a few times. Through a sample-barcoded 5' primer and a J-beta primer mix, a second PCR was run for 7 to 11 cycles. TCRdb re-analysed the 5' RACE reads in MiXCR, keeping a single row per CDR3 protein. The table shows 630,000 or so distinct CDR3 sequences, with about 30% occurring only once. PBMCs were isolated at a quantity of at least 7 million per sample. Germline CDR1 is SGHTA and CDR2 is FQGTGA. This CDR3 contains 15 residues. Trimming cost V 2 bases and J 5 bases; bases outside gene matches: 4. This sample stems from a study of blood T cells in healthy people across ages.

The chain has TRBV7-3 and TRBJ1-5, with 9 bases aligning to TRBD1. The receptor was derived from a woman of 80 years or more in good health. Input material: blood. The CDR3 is CASSLGTGSYQPQHF. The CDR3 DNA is TGTGCCAGCAGCTTAGGGACAGGGTCTTATCAGCCCCAGCATTTT.